These 11 T cell receptor beta chains came from one sample sequenced in a study of response to subunit inactivated influenza vaccine. Each CDR3 protein is one row after TCRdb ran MiXCR on the RT-PCR reads. The table has 700,000 to 800,000 distinct CDR3 sequences, 15% to 20% seen once; the top ten hold about a tenth. The sequences come from PBMCs from blood, collected roughly 5 days after vaccination. These receptors all stem from a man aged 50 or older who received an inactivated influenza vaccine.

This chain links TRBV27 with TRBJ2-4; D possibly corresponds to TRBD2 (6 bases). CDR3 length: 16 residues. The germline V gene has CDR1 MNHEY and CDR2 SMNVEV (reference sequence). V was trimmed by 6 bases and J by 0 bases, leaving 15 bases between them. The CDR3 is CASRGGTNLAKNIQYF. In DNA, the CDR3 is TGTGCCAGCAGAGGAGGGACGAACCTAGCCAAAAACATTCAGTACTTC.

This clonotype came up a few times. V gene TRBV6-1 combines with J gene TRBJ2-5; possibly TRBD1 for D (7 bases). Germline V gives CDR1 MNHNS, CDR2 SASEGT. V was clipped by 7 bases and J by 5 bases, with 14 bases between them. The CDR3 length is 13 residues. The chain's CDR3 is CASTTPGGETQYF. The CDR3, as DNA: TGTGCCAGCACTACCCCAGGGGGGGAGACCCAGTACTTC.

This clonotype was observed a few times. This rearrangement joins TRBV7-8 to TRBJ2-7; D is uncertain. CDR1 SGHVS and CDR2 FQNEAQ come from the germline V gene. This CDR3 is 14 amino acids long. V was pared by 1 base and J by 3 bases, with 10 bases between. The CDR3 coding sequence is TGTGCCAGCAGCTTAGTAGGCCAGGACTACGAGCAGTACTTC. Protein product: CASSLVGQDYEQYF.

This clonotype showed up many times. V is TRBV7-2 and J is TRBJ2-5; D unclear. Trimming cost V 5 bases and J 4 bases, with 11 bases left between them. The CDR3 extends over 13 amino acids. Germline values: CDR1 SGHTA, CDR2 FQGNSA. Written as DNA, the CDR3 is TGTGCCAGCAGCCCCGGCCCCCGAGAGACCCAGTACTTC. The encoded protein is CASSPGPRETQYF.

To note about this clonotype: A junction end diverges from the germline sequence, so it may reflect a read error. CDR3 in amino acids: CTSSFSPGPSYNEQFF. The CDR3 bases are TGTACCAGCAGTTTTTCCCCGGGGCCATCCTACAATGAGCAGTTCTTC. The gene calls are TRBV27 and TRBJ2-1, with D tentatively TRBD1 or TRBD2 (5 bases each). Germline CDR1 reads MNHEY; CDR2 reads SMNVEV (reference sequence). The CDR3 has 16 residues.

The V call is TRBV11-3, the J call TRBJ2-1; D might be TRBD2 (5 bases). Trimming pared 4 bases from V and 5 bases from J, leaving 12 bases between. Germline V gene lookup returns CDR1 SGHNT and CDR2 YENEEA. The CDR3 is 14 residues long. The CDR3 nucleotides read TGTGCCAGCAGCTGGGCCTCCGGGGACAATGAGCAGTTCTTC. Its translation is CASSWASGDNEQFF.

This clonotype came up many times. This chain connects TRBV6-7 to TRBJ1-5; D not certain. TRBV6-7 is known as an ORF, though its function is uncertain. This CDR3 is built from 18 residues. Trimming took off 0 bases at V and 6 bases at J, with 21 bases between the two ends. CDR3 nucleotide sequence: TGTGCCAGCAGTTACTCGGGCAGCGCCAAAGATGGGAGTCAGCCCCAGCATTTT. Protein product: CASSYSGSAKDGSQPQHF.

This chain joins TRBV4-1 and TRBJ2-1; D uncertain. Germline V CDR1 and CDR2: MGHRA, YSYEKL. The CDR3 totals 15 residues. V was trimmed by 4 bases and J by 0 bases, leaving 10 bases between them. The CDR3 DNA follows: TGCGCCAGCAGCCCCGTGGCGAGCTCCTACAATGAGCAGTTCTTC. Translated: CASSPVASSYNEQFF.

V usage is TRBV27 and J usage is TRBJ2-5; D may be TRBD1 or TRBD2 (5 bases each). The CDR3 is 12 amino acids. Germline V lookup: CDR1 MNHEY, CDR2 SMNVEV (reference sequence). V lost 5 bases, J lost 8 bases, and 12 bases lay in between. The CDR3 DNA follows: TGTGCCAGCAGTGTCGCCCGGGGCACCCAGTACTTC. The encoded protein is CASSVARGTQYF.

This chain links TRBV7-9 with TRBJ2-3; D not resolved. CDR1 is SEHNR, CDR2 FQNEAQ, per germline (reference sequence). The CDR3 sequence is 16 residues long. Trimming took off 0 bases at V and 6 bases at J, with 16 bases between the two ends. CDR3 in amino acids: CASSLAETPFLDTQYF. In nucleotides, the CDR3 is TGTGCCAGCAGCTTAGCTGAGACCCCGTTTTTGGATACGCAGTATTTT.

This rearrangement joins TRBV20-1 to TRBJ1-2; no reliable D call. Deletions cut 6 bases from V and 4 bases from J, with 12 bases between. CDR1 is DFQATT and CDR2 is SNEGSKA in the germline V gene (reference sequence). The CDR3 is 12 amino acids. CDR3 DNA: TGCAGTGCGAAGGAAGGAGCCTATGGCTACACCTTC. Translation gives CSAKEGAYGYTF.